This T cell receptor (beta chain) appears in the sequencing data of a study of siplizumab effects on memory and regulatory T cells. Findings of the study overall: Neither a naive nor a memory phenotype was assignable to roughly 80-95% of proliferating CD4+ or CD8+ clones. Treg origin accounted for an average of around 67% of mappable alloreactive CD4+ clones with siplizumab and over 25% in controls. Poor capture below about 10^-5 frequency left most alloreactive clones unmapped to unstimulated subsets.

The assay looked at some 10^5 TCR templates in each sample. Method: immunoSEQ multiplex PCR; TCRdb's copy keeps in-frame clones and lacks some. The sample holds about 110,000 clones, approximately 92% seen once. With respect to this clone: Its antigen is not known.

The length of the CDR3 is 14 residues. V dropped 0 bases and J dropped 8 bases, with 14 bases sitting between them. CDR1 SGDLS and CDR2 YYNGEE come from the germline V gene. The receptor was derived from a human donor in good health. The genes are TRBV9 and TRBJ1-2; maybe TRBD1 (5 bases). The sample was CD4+ T cells sorted from blood. CDR3 coding DNA: TGTGCCAGCAGCGTAGAGCTGGCCCAGGGAGGCTACACCTTC. Protein: CASSVELAQGGYTF.